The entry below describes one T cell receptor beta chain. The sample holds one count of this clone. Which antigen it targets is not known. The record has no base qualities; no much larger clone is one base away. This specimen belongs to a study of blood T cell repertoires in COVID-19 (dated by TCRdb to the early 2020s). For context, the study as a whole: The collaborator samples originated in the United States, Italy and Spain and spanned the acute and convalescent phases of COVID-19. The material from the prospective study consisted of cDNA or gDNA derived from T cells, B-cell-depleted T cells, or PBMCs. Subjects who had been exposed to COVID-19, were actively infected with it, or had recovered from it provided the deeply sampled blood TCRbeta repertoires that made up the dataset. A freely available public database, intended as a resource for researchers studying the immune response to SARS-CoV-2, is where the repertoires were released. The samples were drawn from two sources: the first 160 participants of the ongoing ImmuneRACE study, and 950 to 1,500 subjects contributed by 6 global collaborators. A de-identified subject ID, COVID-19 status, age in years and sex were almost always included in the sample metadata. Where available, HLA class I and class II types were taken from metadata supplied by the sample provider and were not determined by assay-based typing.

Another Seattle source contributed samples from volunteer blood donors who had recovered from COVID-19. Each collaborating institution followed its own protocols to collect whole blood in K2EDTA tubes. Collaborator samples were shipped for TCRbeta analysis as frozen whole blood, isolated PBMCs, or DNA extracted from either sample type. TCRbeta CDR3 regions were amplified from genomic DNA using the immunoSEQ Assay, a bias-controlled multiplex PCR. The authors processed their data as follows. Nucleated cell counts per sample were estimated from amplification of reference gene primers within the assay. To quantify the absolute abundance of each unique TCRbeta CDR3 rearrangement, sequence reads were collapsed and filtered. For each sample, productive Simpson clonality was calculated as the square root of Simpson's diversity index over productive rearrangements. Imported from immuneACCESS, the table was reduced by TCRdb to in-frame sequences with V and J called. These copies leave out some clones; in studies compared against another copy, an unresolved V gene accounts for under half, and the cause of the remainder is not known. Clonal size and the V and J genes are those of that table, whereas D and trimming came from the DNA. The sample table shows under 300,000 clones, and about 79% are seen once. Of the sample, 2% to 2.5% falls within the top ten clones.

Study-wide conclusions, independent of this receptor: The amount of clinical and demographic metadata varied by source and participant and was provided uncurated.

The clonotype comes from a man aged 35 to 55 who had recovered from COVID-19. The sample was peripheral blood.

The CDR3 loop reads CASSQVTGGQGETQYF. The DNA sequence is TGTGCCAGCAGCCAGGTGACGGGGGGACAGGGGGAGACCCAGTACTTC. Recombination connected TRBV3-1 (or the pseudogene TRBV3-2) to TRBJ2-5; TRBD1 agrees with 10 junctional bases. V loses 3 bases at its end and J loses 5 bases; junction bases beyond the gene matches: 9. Sequences LGHDT (CDR1) and YNNKEL (CDR2) are obtained from the germline V gene (reference sequence). The CDR3 runs 16 residues from the cysteine to the phenylalanine. Kept here is only the CDR3 DNA, which spans 48 bases and is read in frame from base 1.